The 22 T cell receptor beta chains given below trace back to one sample, sequenced in a study of somatic mutations in cytotoxic T cells in rheumatoid arthritis (dated by TCRdb to the late 2010s). Library construction relied on the immunoSEQ multiplex PCR assay. This is the immuneACCESS table as TCRdb keeps it, with only in-frame sequences that have V and J called. A part of the clones is gone; compared with another copy, unresolved V genes explain less than half, and the rest is unexplained. The sample table contains more than 35,000 clones; only one count was recorded for 70% to 85% of them. Roughly 3.2% of the sample rests with the top ten. What was sequenced was CD8+ T cells sorted from blood. These receptors were obtained from a man aged 35 to 55 in good health.

This sequence joins TRBV6-6 and TRBJ1-1, with 7 bases lining up with TRBD1. CDR3 length: 13 residues. Germline V gives CDR1 MNHNY, CDR2 SVGAGI (reference sequence). J lost 4 bases, V lost 8 bases, and 7 bases had no gene match. For the CDR3, the DNA is TGTGCCAGCGGCCCACAGGGGAGCACTGAAGCTTTCTTT. It is translated as CASGPQGSTEAFF.

This sequence joins TRBV28 and TRBJ2-2, with no clear D. The CDR3 totals 17 residues. The germline V gene encodes CDR1 MDHEN and CDR2 SYDVKM. The V end was cut by 1 base, the J end by 0 bases, with 12 bases between. The CDR3 sequence: CASSLSFPFTNTGELFF. CDR3 DNA sequence: TGTGCCAGCAGTTTATCGTTCCCTTTCACGAACACCGGGGAGCTGTTTTTT.

The CDR3 loop is CATSSSGTGITEQYF. Here the CDR3 DNA reads TGTGCCACCAGCAGTTCCGGGACAGGGATAACCGAGCAGTACTTC. V is TRBV15 and J is TRBJ2-7; 9 bases align to TRBD1. There are 15 residues in the CDR3. CDR1 is LNHNV, CDR2 YYDKDF, per germline (reference sequence). The V gene end was trimmed by 3 bases and the J gene end by 6 bases; junction bases not matched to a gene: 9.

The chain joins TRBV29-1 to TRBJ2-7; 7 positions agree with TRBD2. The V gene's germline CDR1 is SQVTM and CDR2 ANQGSEA. The CDR3 consists of 13 residues. Losses at the gene ends were 0 bases for V and 3 bases for J; bases not matched to a gene: 2. As DNA, the CDR3 is TGCAGCGTTGAAGAGGGGGGGTTCTACGAGCAGTACTTC. This sequence encodes CSVEEGGFYEQYF.

The chain links TRBV27 to TRBJ1-4; D possibly corresponds to TRBD1 (6 bases). The CDR3 contains 12 residues. In germline, CDR1 is MNHEY, CDR2 SMNVEV (reference sequence). V was cut by 6 bases and J by 7 bases, with 9 bases left in between. CDR3 in DNA: TGTGCCAGCAGCCCAGGGGCTGAAAAACTGTTTTTT. Protein sequence: CASSPGAEKLFF.

The chain employs TRBV6-5 and TRBJ1-5, with D maybe TRBD1 (6 bases). Trimming stripped 6 bases from V and 6 bases from J, with 9 bases between. Germline CDR1 MNHEY, CDR2 SVGAGI. This CDR3 region has 12 residues. The CDR3 loop is CASSTGPQPQHF. CDR3 in DNA: TGTGCCAGCAGCACAGGGCCTCAGCCCCAGCATTTT.

The CDR3 sequence: CASSPSGTLSFEGTEAFF. The CDR3 DNA sequence: TGTGCCAGCAGCCCTTCCGGGACACTTTCCTTTGAGGGGACTGAAGCTTTCTTT. The chain combines TRBV9 with TRBJ1-1; D is possibly TRBD1 (6 bases). The V end lost 4 bases, the J end lost 5 bases, and 27 bases lay between the germline ends. From germline, CDR1 is SGDLS and CDR2 YYNGEE. This CDR3 region has 18 residues.

The chain employs TRBV12-1 and TRBJ2-7; TRBD1 reflects the table's D call only, with no check against the DNA. TRBV12-1 is given as a pseudogene. The CDR3 is 16 residues long. Here the CDR3 reads CASSYQPTGPSYEQYF. The CDR3 DNA reads as TGTGCCAGCAGCTACCAACCGACAGGACCCTCCTACGAGCAGTACTTC.

J is TRBJ2-1 and V is TRBV4-3; 8 bases are shared with TRBD1. After removal of 0 bases from V and 1 base from J, the junction contained 2 bases not matched to a gene. Germline-derived CDR1 and CDR2 are LGHNA and YSLEER. CDR3 size: 16 residues. CDR3 in amino acids: CASSQEGQGSYNEQFF. The CDR3 region has the DNA TGCGCCAGCAGCCAAGAAGGACAGGGTTCCTACAATGAGCAGTTCTTC.

The chain has TRBV27 and TRBJ2-7; D is uncertain. Germline assignment: CDR1 MNHEY and CDR2 SMNVEV (reference sequence). Trimming cost V 10 bases and J 5 bases, with 21 bases left between them. The CDR3 totals 14 residues. CDR3 residues: CATLYNPWKNEQYF. For the CDR3, the DNA is TGTGCCACCCTGTATAACCCATGGAAGAACGAGCAGTACTTC.

This clone was detected only once. The chain links TRBV30 to TRBJ2-1; D perhaps matches TRBD1 (6 bases). The CDR3 is made up of 14 amino acids. V lost 0 bases and J 6 bases, leaving 12 bases between the germline ends. Germline-derived CDR1 and CDR2 are GTSNPN and SVGIG (reference sequence). Written as DNA, the CDR3 is TGTGCCTGGAGTGTACAGGGTCCGACCAATGAGCAGTTCTTC. This sequence encodes CAWSVQGPTNEQFF.

V gene TRBV11-2 combines with J gene TRBJ2-1; 8 nucleotides align to TRBD2. Germline CDR1 SGHAT, CDR2 FQNNGV. V was pared by 4 bases and J by 3 bases, with 8 bases of the junction left unmatched. The CDR3 loop spans 16 amino acids. The CDR3 here is CASSSGGGANYNEQFF. The CDR3 region has the DNA TGTGCCAGCAGCTCCGGGGGGGGTGCCAACTACAATGAGCAGTTCTTC.

CDR3 protein: CASSVDLSHRDTIYF. The CDR3 coding sequence is TGTGCCAGTAGTGTCGACCTCTCCCATAGAGACACCATATATTTT. The chain is built from TRBV19 and TRBJ1-3; D not certain. In germline, CDR1 is LNHDA, CDR2 SQIVND (reference sequence). The CDR3 runs to 15 residues. Between the trimmed V and J ends, which lost 5 bases and 8 bases, there was a span of 19 bases.

V gene TRBV9 combines with J gene TRBJ2-3; 11 bases are a match to TRBD1. The germline gives CDR1 SGDLS, CDR2 YYNGEE. The V gene end was trimmed by 2 bases and the J gene end by 6 bases; junction bases not matched to a gene: 5. The CDR3 has 15 residues. The CDR3 region is CASSVGTGGYDTQYF. CDR3 in DNA: TGTGCCAGCAGCGTGGGGACAGGGGGTTACGATACGCAGTATTTT.

The genes are TRBV7-9 and TRBJ2-7; D is tentatively TRBD1 or TRBD2 (5 bases each). V lost 0 bases and J lost 2, with 8 bases in between. The CDR3 is made up of 14 amino acids. Germline CDR1 reads SEHNR; CDR2 reads FQNEAQ (reference sequence). CDR3 bases: TGTGCCAGCAGCTTAGCGGGGCGGGCCTACGAGCAGTACTTC. As protein: CASSLAGRAYEQYF. The complete variable domain, with remaining parts taken from reference TRBV7-9 and TRBJ2-7, reads DTGVSQNPRHKITKRGQNVTFRCDPISEHNRLYWYRQTLGQGPEFLTYFQNEAQLEKSRLLSDRFSAERPKGSFSTLEIQRTEQGDSAMYLCASSLAGRAYEQYFGPGTRLTVT.

V gene TRBV10-3 combines with J gene TRBJ2-2, with D possibly matching TRBD1 (5 bases). The germline CDR1 and CDR2 sequences are ENHRY and SYGVKD. Trimming pared 3 bases from V and 2 bases from J, leaving 13 bases between. The CDR3 covers 16 residues. The CDR3 loop reads CAISDFSRANTGELFF. The CDR3 bases are TGTGCCATCAGTGATTTTTCCAGGGCTAACACCGGGGAGCTGTTTTTT.

This clone was found a few times. The J gene is TRBJ1-1, the V gene TRBV6-4, with 7 bases matching TRBD1. V lost 5 bases and J lost 3; bases outside the gene matches: 6. Germline V gives CDR1 MRHNA, CDR2 SNTAGT. This CDR3 contains 14 residues. CDR3 DNA: TGTGCCAGCAGTAAGACAGGGATGCACACTGAAGCTTTCTTT. It translates to CASSKTGMHTEAFF.

This clone was counted a single time. CDR3 nucleotides: TGTGCCAGCAGTCCGGCGGGCCAGAGTGGCTACACCTTC. Protein product: CASSPAGQSGYTF. V usage is TRBV6-5 and J usage is TRBJ1-2; D unclear. From germline, CDR1 is MNHEY and CDR2 SVGAGI. This CDR3 region has 13 residues. Trimming pared 5 bases from V and 7 bases from J, leaving 14 bases between.

The chain combines TRBV27 with TRBJ2-3; D might be TRBD1 (5 bases). Germline loops: CDR1 MNHEY, CDR2 SMNVEV (reference sequence). Between the trimmed V and J ends, which lost 3 bases and 7 bases, there was a span of 8 bases. There are 12 residues in the CDR3. The CDR3 reads CASSLGLNTQYF. Written as DNA, the CDR3 is TGTGCCAGCAGTTTGGGGCTAAATACGCAGTATTTT.

The gene calls are TRBV7-9 and TRBJ2-7; the D call may be TRBD1 or TRBD2 (5 bases each). Trimming took off 0 bases at V and 5 bases at J, with 5 bases between the two ends. Germline CDR1 SEHNR, CDR2 FQNEAQ (reference sequence). This CDR3 has 12 amino acids. CDR3 in DNA: TGTGCCAGCAGCTTAGCGGGGGACGAGCAGTACTTC. This codes for CASSLAGDEQYF. The full variable domain, completed using reference TRBV7-9 and TRBJ2-7, is DTGVSQNPRHKITKRGQNVTFRCDPISEHNRLYWYRQTLGQGPEFLTYFQNEAQLEKSRLLSDRFSAERPKGSFSTLEIQRTEQGDSAMYLCASSLAGDEQYFGPGTRLTVT.

The chain recombines TRBV28 with TRBJ2-1, with 11 bases that match TRBD2. This CDR3 is built from 14 residues. Germline values: CDR1 MDHEN, CDR2 SYDVKM. With 5 bases clipped from V and 8 bases from J, the junction kept 5 bases outside the gene matches. The CDR3 nucleotides are TGTGCCAGCAGTCCAATAGCGGGAGGGGATGAGCAGTTCTTC. Translated: CASSPIAGGDEQFF.

This clone showed up just a few times. The chain has TRBV2 and TRBJ1-1; D ambiguous. Trimming took 1 base from V and 1 from J, leaving 7 bases between them. Per germline, CDR1 SNHLY and CDR2 FYNNEI. The CDR3 loop spans 14 amino acids. The CDR3 DNA follows: TGTGCCAGCAGTGAAGGGACCGCGAACACTGAAGCTTTCTTT. Protein: CASSEGTANTEAFF.